This entry features one T cell receptor beta chain sequence. TCRdb keeps only in-frame clones here, not all; method: immunoSEQ multiplex PCR. The sample carries more than 95,000 clones, 83% recorded once. The sample comes from a study of control samples from healthy donors and cancer patients. The V end lost 2 bases, the J end lost 2 bases, and 4 bases lay between the germline ends. Germline V lookup: CDR1 MDHEN, CDR2 SYDVKM. This CDR3 region has 12 residues. Sequencing used blood. V is TRBV28 and J is TRBJ2-7; the D is unclear. The source is a woman in her 50s in good health. This CDR3 reads CASSLSPYEQYF. CDR3 DNA: TGTGCCAGCAGTTTAAGCCCCTACGAGCAGTACTTC.